A selection of T cell receptor beta chains follows, all from one sample in a study of control samples from healthy donors and cancer patients. Data came from immunoSEQ multiplex PCR; TCRdb stores just in-frame clones and leaves some out. The sample has approximately 180,000 clones; around 90% are singletons. The sample comprised blood. The source is a woman between 40 and 50 years old in good health. The CDR3 runs from the conserved cysteine through the conserved F or W. D genes are given only for firm matches.

TRBD2	TRBJ2-3	TRBV29-1	CSGEGLPGTDTQYF
-	TRBJ1-1	TRBV7-9	CASSLQIGAFF
-	TRBJ2-7	TRBV29-1	CSADGTGPLYEQYF
-	TRBJ2-7	TRBV24-1	CATSDFEETYEQYF
-	TRBJ1-5	TRBV15	CATSRDGGLNSNQPQHF
-	TRBJ1-1	TRBV6-6	CASTSGGTEAFF
-	TRBJ1-5	TRBV7-8	CASSSGWGYNQPQHF
-	TRBJ1-4	TRBV10-2	CASRGGTNEKLFF
TRBD2	TRBJ2-3	TRBV2	CASSVGGGAVDTQYF
TRBD1	TRBJ2-7	TRBV19	CASSLRDRSYEQYF
-	TRBJ1-1	TRBV3-1/TRBV3-2	CASSQGGTSTEAFF
-	TRBJ2-3	TRBV3-1/TRBV3-2	CASSVLADTQYF
-	TRBJ1-1	TRBV10-2	CASSDPAGDVTEAFF
-	TRBJ2-4	TRBV27	CAAGSKNIQYF
-	TRBJ1-2	TRBV5-1	CASSLETGGLAGYTF
-	TRBJ2-7	TRBV19	CASTGGTYEQYF
TRBD1	TRBJ2-1	TRBV7-3	CASSLTGGSDEQFF
TRBD2	TRBJ2-1	TRBV7-2	CASSWTRESYNEQFF
-	TRBJ1-1	TRBV7-9	CASSTGQLNTEAFF